This section outlines one T cell receptor (beta chain) sequence together with its context. The data are from a study of PD-L1 blockade in urothelial cancer. Study information: Researchers looked at the blood 3 weeks (second dose) and 6 weeks after treatment began.

Every PCR received spiked-in synthetic TCR analog templates. The repertoire was sequenced with immunoSEQ multiplex PCR; TCRdb's copy has only in-frame clones and lacks some. The sample includes 30,000 to 45,000 clones, around 80% of them seen just once. Urothelial carcinoma affected the patients, and it was locally advanced or metastatic. Germline trimming cut 6 bases from V and 0 bases from J; bases unmatched to any gene: 10. This CDR3 has 17 amino acids. CDR1 and CDR2 (germline): MDHEN, SYDVKM. The sample consisted of PBMCs, taken around atezolizumab (anti-PD-L1) treatment. The sequence came from a man in his 60s with urothelial cancer. The rearrangement joins TRBV28 to TRBJ1-4; 7 bases map to TRBD1. The CDR3 coding sequence is TGTGCCAGCAGCCCGGGACAGAAACGCTCAACTAATGAAAAACTGTTTTTT. Amino acid sequence: CASSPGQKRSTNEKLFF.